In this sample, the clone carrying this T cell receptor (beta chain) turned up a few times. Germline V CDR1 and CDR2: KGHSH, LQKENI. The length of the CDR3 is 17 residues. Trimming took 2 bases from V and 3 from J; bases not matched to a gene: 9. The data belong to a study of OX40 agonist ivuxolimab in advanced cancers. Study-wide context: Ivuxolimab was delivered to patients intravenously every 2 weeks at doses spanning 0.01 to 10 mg/kg. Dose-escalation cases comprised hepatocellular carcinoma, melanoma, renal cell or head and neck cancer.

Assay: immunoSEQ multiplex PCR; the TCRdb copy retains only in-frame clones and omits some. The table lists tens of thousands of clones, approximately 80% of them singletons. This rearrangement joins TRBV18 to TRBJ2-2; the match to TRBD1 covers 7 bases. Sequenced here: CD4+ or CD8+ T cells sorted from blood, sampled in a trial of the OX40 agonist ivuxolimab. The receptor's source is an adult with an advanced solid tumor such as melanoma, head and neck, liver or kidney cancer. CDR3 in amino acids: CASSPFVRGTDTGELFF. In nucleotides, the CDR3 is TGTGCCAGCTCACCATTCGTGAGGGGGACAGACACCGGGGAGCTGTTTTTT.